This T cell receptor beta chain was captured by sequencing in a study of T cells in Graves' hyperthyroidism and ophthalmopathy (dated 2019 in TCRdb). Turning to the overall study: Peripheral blood samples were taken at the time of initial diagnosis, prior to any treatment. To identify TCR V-J signatures that set the groups apart, the researchers used a discovery cohort of roughly 100 patients, made up of 40 to 45 with Graves' ophthalmopathy and some 60 with stable Graves' hyperthyroidism. The roughly 91 discovery patients were randomly divided into training and test sets at a 7:3 ratio. Prospective prediction of ophthalmopathy was tested in an independent validation cohort consisting of roughly 19 hyperthyroidism patients and around 17 patients who later progressed to ophthalmopathy. In about 6 Graves' hyperthyroidism patients, the study also compared T-cell repertoires from thyroid tissue with T-cell repertoires from blood. TCR Vbeta CDR3 sequencing of roughly 140 peripheral blood samples (more than 40 ophthalmopathy, about 74 hyperthyroidism and roughly 17 progressor patients) is reported in the paper. Once sampling was done, hyperthyroidism patients were given methimazole at a starting dose of 30 mg daily, whereas ophthalmopathy patients were given high-dose intravenous methylprednisolone. The paper as a whole reports these results and caveats: In validation, the model predicted progression to ophthalmopathy a median of about 6.8 months before onset, with roughly 71% sensitivity and about 72% specificity. No statistical method was used to fix the sample size in advance, and group allocation was not hidden from the investigators. Most expanded thyroid clonotypes (frequency above 0.001) were also detected in blood, suggesting blood repertoires may reflect thyroid immune responses. A model built on a 13 V-J signature distinguished ophthalmopathy from stable hyperthyroidism, reaching 87.88% sensitivity and about 81% specificity in cross-validation and 80%/75% in testing.

This clonotype has a count of ten or more. Its antigen has not been determined. No base quality information exists; no much larger clone differs at one position. The TCR beta CDR3 regions were amplified from RNA transcripts. A first-round RT-PCR of the TCR CDR3 used the HTBI primer set with the Qiagen OneStep RT-PCR kit. The libraries were constructed in a second round of multiplex PCR and then size-selected and purified. The libraries were sequenced on an Illumina HiSeq2000 using paired-end 100 bp reads. As for how the authors treated the data: SOAPnuke was used to process the raw data, throwing out any read that contained adapters or uncalled bases, had a mean Phred below 15, or lacked an exact constant-primer or identifier match. COPE v1.2.5 was used to merge the high-quality paired reads, and each unique nucleotide sequence was defined as a clonotype. MiTCR v1.1 was used to align the clonotypes against IMGT TRBV, TRBD and TRBJ reference segments. The analysis was restricted to V-J combinations with a frequency above 0.0001, which together covered roughly 99% of the repertoires. A TCS score was defined as the ratio between F50 (clonal expansion) and ExV (chaos), using BLOSUM62-based TCRdist between CDR3 peptides within each V-J. Welch's t-statistics and random forest reduced several hundred V-J features to 10 to 15, which were used in a naive Bayes classifier (R e1071). TCRdb ran its own pipeline on the public reads, namely fastp trimming at Q25 and MiXCR clone calling, and kept in-frame beta chains. Rows are combined by CDR3 protein, so each entry shows the most common genes and DNA. The V and J calls follow TCRdb's processing rather than the paper's. The sample table shows 600,000 or so distinct CDR3 sequences, and approximately 15% are seen once. The ten largest clonotypes hold roughly 7% of the sample.

Ophthalmopathy patients had moderately to severely active disease, with a Clinical Activity Score of 3 or more, a NOSPECS grade of 4 or more, and a disease duration of less than 3 months. Patients with uncontrolled infections, other autoimmune diseases, pregnancy or lactation were excluded. Clinical symptoms, serum thyroxine and TRAb, thyroid ultrasound, and orbital computed tomography formed the basis for the diagnoses. Ficoll-Paque density gradient centrifugation was used to isolate PBMCs from around 10 ml of fresh peripheral blood. Total RNA was extracted with Trizol reagent, and quality was checked on an Agilent 2100 Bioanalyzer. From the cysteine up to the phenylalanine, the CDR3 has a length of 15 residues. Only the CDR3 region is kept as DNA, spanning 45 bases read in frame from base 1. CDR1 is given as SGHNT and CDR2 as YENEEA, both from the germline V gene. For this chain, trimming is 1 base at the V end and 6 bases at the J end, and the number of junction bases without a gene match is 5.

The chain couples TRBV11-3 to TRBJ2-3; 9 bases in the middle match TRBD2. The specimen sequenced was blood. The clonotype was recovered from a woman aged 18-29 years with Graves' ophthalmopathy. The bases are TGTGCCAGCAGCTTAGGCGGGAGGGCAGGTGATACGCAGTATTTT. Its protein reads: CASSLGGRAGDTQYF. This CDR3, with the reference TRBV11-3 and TRBJ2-3 proteins standing in past its ends, gives the full variable domain EAGVVQSPRYKIIEKKQPVAFWCNPISGHNTLYWYLQNLGQGPELLIRYENEEAVDDSQLPKDRFSAERLKGVDSTLKIQPAELGDSAVYLCASSLGGRAGDTQYFGPGTRLTVL.